One T cell receptor beta chain is described in this entry. Here immunoSEQ multiplex PCR was the method, and the copy in TCRdb shows in-frame clones only, minus some. The table records about 82,000 clones, over 70% of them present only once. This sample was taken from a study of blood T cell repertoires in COVID-19. About the study: The samples span acute and convalescent COVID-19 from the United States, Italy and Spain. PBMCs, B-cell-depleted T cells, or T cells were the source of the cDNA or gDNA that made up the material.

CDR1 SGHRS and CDR2 YFSETQ come from the germline V gene. With 4 bases removed from V and 6 bases from J, the gap between germline ends came to 17 bases. There are 15 residues in the CDR3. The receptor's source is a woman aged 40-49 years with active or convalescent COVID-19. The sequencing input was peripheral blood. The V and J genes are TRBV5-1 and TRBJ2-1; D is possibly TRBD1 (6 bases). For the CDR3, the DNA is TGCGCCAGCAGCGGGGGACATTTGGAGGTCAATGAGCAGTTCTTC. It yields the protein CASSGGHLEVNEQFF.